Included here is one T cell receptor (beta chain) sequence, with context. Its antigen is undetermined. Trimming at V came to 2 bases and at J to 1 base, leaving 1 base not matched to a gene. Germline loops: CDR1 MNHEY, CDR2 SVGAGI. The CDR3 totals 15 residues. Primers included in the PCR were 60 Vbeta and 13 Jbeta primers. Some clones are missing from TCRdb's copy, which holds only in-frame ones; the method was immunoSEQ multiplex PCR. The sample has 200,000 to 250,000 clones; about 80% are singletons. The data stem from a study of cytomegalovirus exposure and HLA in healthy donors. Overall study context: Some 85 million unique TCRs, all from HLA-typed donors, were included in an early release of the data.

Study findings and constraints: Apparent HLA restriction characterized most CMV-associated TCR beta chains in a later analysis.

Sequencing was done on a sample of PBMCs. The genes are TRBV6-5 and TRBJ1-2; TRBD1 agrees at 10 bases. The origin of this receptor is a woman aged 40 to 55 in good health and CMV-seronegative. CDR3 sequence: CASSYGQGGNYGYTF. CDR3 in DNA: TGTGCCAGCAGTTACGGACAGGGGGGTAACTATGGCTACACCTTC.